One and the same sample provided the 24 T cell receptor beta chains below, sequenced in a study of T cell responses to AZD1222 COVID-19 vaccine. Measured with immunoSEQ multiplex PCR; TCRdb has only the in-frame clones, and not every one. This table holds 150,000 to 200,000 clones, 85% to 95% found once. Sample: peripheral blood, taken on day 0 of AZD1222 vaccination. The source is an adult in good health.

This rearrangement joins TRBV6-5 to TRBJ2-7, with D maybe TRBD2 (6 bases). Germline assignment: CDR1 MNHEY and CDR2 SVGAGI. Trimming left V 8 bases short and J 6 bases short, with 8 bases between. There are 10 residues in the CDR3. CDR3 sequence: CASEEGEQYF. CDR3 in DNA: TGTGCCAGCGAGGAGGGCGAGCAGTACTTC.

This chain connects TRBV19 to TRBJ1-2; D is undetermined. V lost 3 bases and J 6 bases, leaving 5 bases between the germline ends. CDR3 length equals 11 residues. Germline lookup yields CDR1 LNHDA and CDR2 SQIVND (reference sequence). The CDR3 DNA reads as TGTGCCAGTAGTATTGGGAATGGCTACACCTTC. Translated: CASSIGNGYTF. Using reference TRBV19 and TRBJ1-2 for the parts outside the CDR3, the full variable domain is DGGITQSPKYLFRKEGQNVTLSCEQNLNHDAMYWYRQDPGQGLRLIYYSQIVNDFQKGDIAEGYSVSREKKESFPLTVTSAQKNPTAFYLCASSIGNGYTFGSGTRLTVV.

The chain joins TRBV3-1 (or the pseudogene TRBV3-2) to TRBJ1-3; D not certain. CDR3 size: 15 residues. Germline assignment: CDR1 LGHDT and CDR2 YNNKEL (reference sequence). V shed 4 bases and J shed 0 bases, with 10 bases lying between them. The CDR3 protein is CASSPGRVSGNTIYF. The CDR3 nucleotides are TGTGCCAGCAGCCCTGGGAGGGTCTCTGGAAACACCATATATTTT.

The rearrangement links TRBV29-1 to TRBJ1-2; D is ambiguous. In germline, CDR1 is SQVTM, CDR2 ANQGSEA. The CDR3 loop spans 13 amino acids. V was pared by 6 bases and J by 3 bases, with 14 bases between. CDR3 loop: CSVDAGWDYGYTF. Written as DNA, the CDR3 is TGCAGCGTGGACGCAGGCTGGGACTATGGCTACACCTTC.

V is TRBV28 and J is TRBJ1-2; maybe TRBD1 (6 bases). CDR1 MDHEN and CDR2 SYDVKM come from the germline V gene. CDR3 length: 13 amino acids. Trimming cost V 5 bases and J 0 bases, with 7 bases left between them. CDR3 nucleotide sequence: TGTGCCAGCAGTACAGGGACTAACTATGGCTACACCTTC. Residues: CASSTGTNYGYTF.

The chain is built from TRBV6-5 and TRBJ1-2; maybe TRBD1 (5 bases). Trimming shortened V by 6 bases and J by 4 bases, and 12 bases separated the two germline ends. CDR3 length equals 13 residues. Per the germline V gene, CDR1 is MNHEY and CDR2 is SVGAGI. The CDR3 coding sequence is TGTGCCAGCAGGGGGGTTGGTAGCTATGGCTACACCTTC. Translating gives CASRGVGSYGYTF.

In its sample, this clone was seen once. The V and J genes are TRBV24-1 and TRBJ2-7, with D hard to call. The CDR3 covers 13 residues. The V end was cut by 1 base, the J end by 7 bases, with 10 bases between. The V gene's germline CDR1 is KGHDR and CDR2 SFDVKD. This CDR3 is CATSDFLNGEQYF. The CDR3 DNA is TGTGCCACCAGTGATTTTCTGAACGGAGAGCAGTACTTC.

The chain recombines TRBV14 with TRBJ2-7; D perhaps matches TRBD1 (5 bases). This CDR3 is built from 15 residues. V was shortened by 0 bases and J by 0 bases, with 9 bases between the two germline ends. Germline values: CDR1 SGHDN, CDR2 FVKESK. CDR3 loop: CASSQDQQGSYEQYF. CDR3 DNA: TGTGCCAGCAGCCAAGACCAGCAGGGCTCCTACGAGCAGTACTTC.

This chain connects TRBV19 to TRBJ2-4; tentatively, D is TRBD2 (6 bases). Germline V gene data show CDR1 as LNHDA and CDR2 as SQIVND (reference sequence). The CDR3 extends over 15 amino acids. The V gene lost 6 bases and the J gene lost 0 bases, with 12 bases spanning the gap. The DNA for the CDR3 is TGTGCCAGTAGCGATTGGGGACTAGCCAAAAACATTCAGTACTTC. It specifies CASSDWGLAKNIQYF.

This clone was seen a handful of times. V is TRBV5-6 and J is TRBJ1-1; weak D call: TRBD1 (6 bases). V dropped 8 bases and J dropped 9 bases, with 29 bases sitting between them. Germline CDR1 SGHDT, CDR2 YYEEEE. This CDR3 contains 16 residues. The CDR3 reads CASKNPHGEGGRKAFF. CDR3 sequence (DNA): TGTGCCAGTAAAAACCCACATGGGGAAGGGGGAAGAAAAGCTTTCTTT.

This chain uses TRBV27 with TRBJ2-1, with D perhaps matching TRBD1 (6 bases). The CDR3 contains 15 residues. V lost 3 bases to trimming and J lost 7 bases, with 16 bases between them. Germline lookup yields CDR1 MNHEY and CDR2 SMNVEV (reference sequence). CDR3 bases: TGTGCCAGCAGTTTTGAGGCAGGGGCCGGTAATGAGCAGTTCTTC. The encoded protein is CASSFEAGAGNEQFF.

The CDR3 here is CASSLVGQGQETQYF. CDR3 bases: TGTGCCAGCAGCTTGGTGGGACAGGGGCAAGAGACCCAGTACTTC. The chain joins TRBV5-4 to TRBJ2-5, with 10 bases aligning to TRBD1. With 0 bases clipped from V and 2 bases from J, the junction kept 1 base outside the gene matches. This CDR3 comprises 15 residues. Germline V lookup: CDR1 SGHNT, CDR2 YYREEE (reference sequence).

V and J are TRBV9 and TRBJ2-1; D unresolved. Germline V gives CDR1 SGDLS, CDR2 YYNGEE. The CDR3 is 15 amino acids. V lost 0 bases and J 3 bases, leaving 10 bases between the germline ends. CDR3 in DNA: TGTGCCAGCAGCGTAGGGGGAAACGGCTACAATGAGCAGTTCTTC. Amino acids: CASSVGGNGYNEQFF.

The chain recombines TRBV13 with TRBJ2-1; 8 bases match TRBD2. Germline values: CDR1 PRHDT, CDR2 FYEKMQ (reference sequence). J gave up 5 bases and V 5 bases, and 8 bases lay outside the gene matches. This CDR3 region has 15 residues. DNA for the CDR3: TGTGCCAGCAGCCCTCAAGCGGGAGTGGACAATGAGCAGTTCTTC. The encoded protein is CASSPQAGVDNEQFF.

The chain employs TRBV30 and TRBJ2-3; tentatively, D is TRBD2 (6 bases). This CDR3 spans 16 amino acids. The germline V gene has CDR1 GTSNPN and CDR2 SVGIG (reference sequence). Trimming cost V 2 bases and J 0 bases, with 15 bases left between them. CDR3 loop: CAWSTGLPPSTDTQYF. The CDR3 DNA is TGTGCCTGGAGTACAGGACTACCTCCTAGCACAGATACGCAGTATTTT.

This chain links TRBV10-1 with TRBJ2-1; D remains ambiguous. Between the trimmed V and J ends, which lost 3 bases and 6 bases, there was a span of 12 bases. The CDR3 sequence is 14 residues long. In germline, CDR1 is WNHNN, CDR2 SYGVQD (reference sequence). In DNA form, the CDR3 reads TGCGCCAGCAGTGAAGGGTACCCTCGCAATGAGCAGTTCTTC. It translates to CASSEGYPRNEQFF.

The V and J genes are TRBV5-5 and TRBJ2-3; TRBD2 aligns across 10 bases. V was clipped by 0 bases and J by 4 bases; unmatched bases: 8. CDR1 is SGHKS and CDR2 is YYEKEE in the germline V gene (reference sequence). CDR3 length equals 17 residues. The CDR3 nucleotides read TGTGCCAGCAGCTTGGGTACCCTAGCGGGGGTCGCAGATACGCAGTATTTT. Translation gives CASSLGTLAGVADTQYF. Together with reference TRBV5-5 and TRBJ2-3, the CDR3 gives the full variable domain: DAGVTQSPTHLIKTRGQQVTLRCSPISGHKSVSWYQQVLGQGPQFIFQYYEKEERGRGNFPDRFSARQFPNYSSELNVNALLLGDSALYLCASSLGTLAGVADTQYFGPGTRLTVL.

CDR3 nucleotides: TGTGCCAGCAGTTTCGGGACAGGGACCGTCGAGCAGTACTTC. It is translated as CASSFGTGTVEQYF. The chain carries TRBV27 and TRBJ2-7; the match to TRBD1 covers 9 bases. The V and J ends lost 3 bases and 6 bases, in that order; junction bases with no gene match: 6. Germline CDR1 is MNHEY and CDR2 is SMNVEV (reference sequence). The length of the CDR3 is 14 residues.

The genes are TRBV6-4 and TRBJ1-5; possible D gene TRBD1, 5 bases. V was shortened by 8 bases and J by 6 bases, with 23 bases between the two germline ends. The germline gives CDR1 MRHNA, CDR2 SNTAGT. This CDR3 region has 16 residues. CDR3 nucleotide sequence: TGTGCCAGCTGCCAGACCGGGGCCTCCCATCCTCAGCCCCAGCATTTT. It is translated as CASCQTGASHPQPQHF.

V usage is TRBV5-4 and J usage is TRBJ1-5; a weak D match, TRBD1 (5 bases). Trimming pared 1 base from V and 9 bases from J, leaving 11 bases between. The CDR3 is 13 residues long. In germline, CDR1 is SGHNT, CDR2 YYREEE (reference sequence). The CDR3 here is CASSLYPGGPQHF. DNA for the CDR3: TGTGCCAGCAGCTTGTACCCTGGGGGGCCCCAGCATTTT.

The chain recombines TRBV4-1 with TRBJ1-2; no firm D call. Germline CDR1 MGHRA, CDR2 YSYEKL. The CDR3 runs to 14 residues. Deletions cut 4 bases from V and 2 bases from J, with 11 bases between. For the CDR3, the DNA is TGCGCCAGCAGCCGGCCGGACGTCAACTATGGCTACACCTTC. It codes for CASSRPDVNYGYTF.

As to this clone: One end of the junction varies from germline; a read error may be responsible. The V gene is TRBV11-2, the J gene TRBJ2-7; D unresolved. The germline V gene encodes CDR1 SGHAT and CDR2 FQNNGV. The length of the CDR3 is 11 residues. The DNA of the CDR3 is TGTGCCAGCAGCTTATTGGGTTGGTGGGACTTC. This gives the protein CASSLLGWWDF.

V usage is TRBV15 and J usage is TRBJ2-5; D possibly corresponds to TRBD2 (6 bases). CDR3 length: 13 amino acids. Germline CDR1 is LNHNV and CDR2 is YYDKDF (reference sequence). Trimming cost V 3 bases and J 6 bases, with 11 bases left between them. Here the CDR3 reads CATSSGRGKTQYF. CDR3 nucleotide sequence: TGTGCCACCAGCAGCGGGAGAGGGAAGACCCAGTACTTC.

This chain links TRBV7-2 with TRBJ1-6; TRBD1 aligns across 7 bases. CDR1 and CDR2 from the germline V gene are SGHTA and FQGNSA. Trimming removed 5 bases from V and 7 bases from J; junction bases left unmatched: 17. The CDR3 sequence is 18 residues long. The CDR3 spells CASSPWEARGRWNSPLHF. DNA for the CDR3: TGTGCCAGCAGCCCCTGGGAAGCGAGGGGGCGTTGGAATTCACCCCTCCACTTT.